This T cell receptor beta chain is from a study of shared clonotypes between healthy human individuals. For the study at large: The plates for each donor numbered three CD4 naive, three CD4 memory, two CD8 naive and one CD8 memory.

In germline, CDR1 is SGHDT, CDR2 YYEEEE. The CDR3 is 16 residues long. V gave up 7 bases and J gave up 2 bases, with 19 bases separating them. Splitting of each subset's genomic DNA was done evenly across several immunoSEQ plates. Measured with immunoSEQ multiplex PCR; TCRdb has only the in-frame clones, and not every one. The repertoire has about 1.1 million clones, about 80% of them found once; the top ten carry 0.55% to 0.7%. This clone was observed many times. Donors had no recently reported acute infections or vaccinations and were HIV-negative. Donors were Caucasian adults residing in Nashville, Tennessee, USA.

The receptor comes from a man aged 18 to 30 in good health. Some clones in this sample may be carry-over from other donors' samples. Sequences were obtained from memory CD4+ T cells from PBMCs. As to subset: CD45RA-negative fraction. The chain joins TRBV5-6 to TRBJ1-3; weak D call: TRBD1 (5 bases). In DNA form, the CDR3 reads TGTGCCAGCGCCTTTCGATTCGGGGGGGCTGGAAACACCATATATTTT. This sequence encodes CASAFRFGGAGNTIYF.